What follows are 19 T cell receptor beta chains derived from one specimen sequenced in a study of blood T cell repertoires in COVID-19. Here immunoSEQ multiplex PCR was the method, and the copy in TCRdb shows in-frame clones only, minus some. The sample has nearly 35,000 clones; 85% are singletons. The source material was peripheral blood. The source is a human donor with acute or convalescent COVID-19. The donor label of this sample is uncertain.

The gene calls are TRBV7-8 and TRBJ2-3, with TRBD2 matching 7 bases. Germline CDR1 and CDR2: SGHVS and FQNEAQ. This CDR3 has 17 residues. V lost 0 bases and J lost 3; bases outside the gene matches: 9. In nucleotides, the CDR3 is TGTGCCAGCAGCTTAGCCCTCGGGGGGACGGGGACAGATACGCAGTATTTT. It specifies CASSLALGGTGTDTQYF. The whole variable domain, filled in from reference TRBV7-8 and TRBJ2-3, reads GAGVSQSPRYKVAKRGQDVALRCDPISGHVSLFWYQQALGQGPEFLTYFQNEAQLDKSGLPSDRFFAERPEGSVSTLKIQRTQQEDSAVYLCASSLALGGTGTDTQYFGPGTRLTVL.

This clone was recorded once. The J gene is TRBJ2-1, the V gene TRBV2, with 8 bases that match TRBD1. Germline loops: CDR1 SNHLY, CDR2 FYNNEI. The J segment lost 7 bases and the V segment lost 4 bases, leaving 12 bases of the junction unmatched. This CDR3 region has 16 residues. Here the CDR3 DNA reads TGTGCCAGCAGTGGAATTTTTACAGGGGGGTTAAATGAGCAGTTCTTC. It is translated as CASSGIFTGGLNEQFF.

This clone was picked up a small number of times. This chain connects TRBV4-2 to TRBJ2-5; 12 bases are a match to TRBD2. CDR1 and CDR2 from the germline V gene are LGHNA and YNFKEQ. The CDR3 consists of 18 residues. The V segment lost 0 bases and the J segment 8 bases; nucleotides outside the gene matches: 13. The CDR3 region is CASSQESSSSGGAYTQYF. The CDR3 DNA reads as TGTGCCAGCAGCCAAGAATCCTCCTCTAGCGGGGGGGCCTATACCCAGTACTTC.

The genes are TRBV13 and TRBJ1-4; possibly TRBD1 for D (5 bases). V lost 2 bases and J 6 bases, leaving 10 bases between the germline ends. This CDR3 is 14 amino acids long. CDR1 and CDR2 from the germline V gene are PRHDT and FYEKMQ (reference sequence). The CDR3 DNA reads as TGTGCCAGCAGCTTAATGGGCAGGGATGAAAAACTGTTTTTT. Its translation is CASSLMGRDEKLFF.

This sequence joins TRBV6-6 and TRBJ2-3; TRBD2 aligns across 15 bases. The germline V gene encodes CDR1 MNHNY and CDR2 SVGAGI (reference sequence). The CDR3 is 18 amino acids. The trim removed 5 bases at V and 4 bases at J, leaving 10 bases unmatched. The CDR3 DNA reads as TGTGCCAGCAGTCGGACTAGCGGGGGGGCGGGGTCCCCAGATACGCAGTATTTT. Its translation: CASSRTSGGAGSPDTQYF.

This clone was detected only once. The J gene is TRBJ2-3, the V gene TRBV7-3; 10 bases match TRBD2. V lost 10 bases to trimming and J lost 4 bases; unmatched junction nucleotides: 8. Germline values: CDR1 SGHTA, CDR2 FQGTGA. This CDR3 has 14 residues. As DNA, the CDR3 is TGTGCCAACAAAGCGGGAGGGCCCGCAGATACGCAGTATTTT. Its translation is CANKAGGPADTQYF.

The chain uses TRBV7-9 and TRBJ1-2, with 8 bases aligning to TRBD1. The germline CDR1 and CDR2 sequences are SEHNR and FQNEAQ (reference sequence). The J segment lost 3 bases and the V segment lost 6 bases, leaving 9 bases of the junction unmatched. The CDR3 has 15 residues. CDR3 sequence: CASSSGTGDYYGYTF. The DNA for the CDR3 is TGTGCCAGCAGTTCGGGGACAGGAGATTACTATGGCTACACCTTC.

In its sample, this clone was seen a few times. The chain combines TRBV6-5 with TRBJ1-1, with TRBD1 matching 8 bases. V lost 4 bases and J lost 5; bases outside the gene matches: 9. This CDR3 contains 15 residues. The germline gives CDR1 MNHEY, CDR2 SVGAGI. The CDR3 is CASSLSRGRVTEAFF. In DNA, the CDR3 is TGTGCCAGCAGTTTATCCAGGGGGCGGGTAACTGAAGCTTTCTTT.

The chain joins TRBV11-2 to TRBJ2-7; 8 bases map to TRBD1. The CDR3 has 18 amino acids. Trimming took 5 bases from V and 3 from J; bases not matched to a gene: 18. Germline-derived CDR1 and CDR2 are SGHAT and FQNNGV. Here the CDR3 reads CASSLTDRRGQGIYEQYF. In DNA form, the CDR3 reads TGTGCCAGCAGCCTCACAGATCGGAGAGGACAGGGAATCTACGAGCAGTACTTC.

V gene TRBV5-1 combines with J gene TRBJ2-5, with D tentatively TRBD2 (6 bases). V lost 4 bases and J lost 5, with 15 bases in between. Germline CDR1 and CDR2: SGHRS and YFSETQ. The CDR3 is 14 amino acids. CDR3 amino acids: CASSPGRGTETQYF. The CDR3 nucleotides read TGCGCCAGCAGCCCTGGGCGCGGGACGGAGACCCAGTACTTC. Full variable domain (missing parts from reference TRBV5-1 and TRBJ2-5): KAGVTQTPRYLIKTRGQQVTLSCSPISGHRSVSWYQQTPGQGLQFLFEYFSETQRNKGNFPGRFSGRQFSNSRSEMNVSTLELGDSALYLCASSPGRGTETQYFGPGTRLLVL.

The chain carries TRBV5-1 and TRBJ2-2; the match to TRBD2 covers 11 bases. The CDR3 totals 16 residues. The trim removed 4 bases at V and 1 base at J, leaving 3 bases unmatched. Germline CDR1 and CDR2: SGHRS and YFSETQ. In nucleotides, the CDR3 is TGCGCCAGCAGCCTGGGGACTAGCGGGAACACCGGGGAGCTGTTTTTT. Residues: CASSLGTSGNTGELFF.

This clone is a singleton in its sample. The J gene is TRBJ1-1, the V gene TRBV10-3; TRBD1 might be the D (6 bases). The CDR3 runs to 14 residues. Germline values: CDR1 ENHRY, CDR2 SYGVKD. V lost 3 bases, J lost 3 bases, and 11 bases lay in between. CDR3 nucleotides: TGTGCCATCAGTGACCAGGGGTTCGACACTGAAGCTTTCTTT. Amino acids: CAISDQGFDTEAFF.

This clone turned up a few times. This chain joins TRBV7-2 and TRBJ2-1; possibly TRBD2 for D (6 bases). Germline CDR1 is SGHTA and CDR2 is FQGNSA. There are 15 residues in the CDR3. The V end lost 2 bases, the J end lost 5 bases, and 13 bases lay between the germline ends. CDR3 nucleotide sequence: TGTGCCAGCAGCTTAACTAGCCCCTCGGACAATGAGCAGTTCTTC. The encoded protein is CASSLTSPSDNEQFF. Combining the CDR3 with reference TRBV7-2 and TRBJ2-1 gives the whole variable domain GAGVSQSPSNKVTEKGKDVELRCDPISGHTALYWYRQSLGQGLEFLIYFQGNSAPDKSGLPSDRFSAERTGGSVSTLTIQRTQQEDSAVYLCASSLTSPSDNEQFFGPGTRLTVL.

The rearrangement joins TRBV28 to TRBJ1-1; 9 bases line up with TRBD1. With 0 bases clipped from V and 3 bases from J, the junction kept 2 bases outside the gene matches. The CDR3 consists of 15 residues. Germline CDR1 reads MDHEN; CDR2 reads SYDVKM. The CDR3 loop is CASSLWTGGHTEAFF. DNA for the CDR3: TGTGCCAGCAGTTTATGGACAGGGGGGCACACTGAAGCTTTCTTT.

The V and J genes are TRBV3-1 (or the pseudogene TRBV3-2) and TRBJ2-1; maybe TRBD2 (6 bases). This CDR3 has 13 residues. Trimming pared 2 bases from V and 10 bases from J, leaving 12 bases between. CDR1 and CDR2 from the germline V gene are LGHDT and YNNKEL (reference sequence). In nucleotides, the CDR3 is TGTGCCAGCAGCCAACCGGGACTTCAAGAGCAGTTCTTC. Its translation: CASSQPGLQEQFF.

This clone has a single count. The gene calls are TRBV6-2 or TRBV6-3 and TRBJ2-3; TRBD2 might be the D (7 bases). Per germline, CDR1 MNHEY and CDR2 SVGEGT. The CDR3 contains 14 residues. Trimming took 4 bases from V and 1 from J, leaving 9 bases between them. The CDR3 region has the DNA TGTGCCAGCAGTTGGGGGGGCCGCACAGATACGCAGTATTTT. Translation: CASSWGGRTDTQYF.

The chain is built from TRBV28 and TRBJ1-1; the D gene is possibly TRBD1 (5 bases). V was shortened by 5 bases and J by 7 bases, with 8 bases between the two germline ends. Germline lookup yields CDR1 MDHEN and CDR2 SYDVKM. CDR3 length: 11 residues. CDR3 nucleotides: TGTGCCAGCAGTCGACAGATTGAAGCTTTCTTT. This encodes CASSRQIEAFF. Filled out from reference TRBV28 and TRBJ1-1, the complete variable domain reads DVKVTQSSRYLVKRTGEKVFLECVQDMDHENMFWYRQDPGLGLRLIYFSYDVKMKEKGDIPEGYSVSREKKERFSLILESASTNQTSMYLCASSRQIEAFFGQGTRLTVV.

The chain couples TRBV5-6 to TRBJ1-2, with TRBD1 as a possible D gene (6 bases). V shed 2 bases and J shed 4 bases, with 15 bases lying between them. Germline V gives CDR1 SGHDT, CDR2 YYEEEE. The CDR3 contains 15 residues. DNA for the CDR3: TGTGCCAGCAGCTTTCAGGGGATGGCCCTCTATGGCTACACCTTC. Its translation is CASSFQGMALYGYTF.

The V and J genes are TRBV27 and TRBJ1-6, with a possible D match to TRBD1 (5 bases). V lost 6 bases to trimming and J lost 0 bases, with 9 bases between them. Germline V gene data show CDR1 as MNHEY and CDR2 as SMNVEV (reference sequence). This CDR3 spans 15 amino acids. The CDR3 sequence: CASSRQSSYNSPLHF. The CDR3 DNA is TGTGCCAGCAGCCGACAGAGCTCCTATAATTCACCCCTCCACTTT.